The rows below give T cell receptor beta chains drawn from one sample of a study of blood T cells in healthy people across ages. TCRdb re-called the 5' RACE reads with MiXCR, one entry per CDR3 protein. Among hundreds of thousands of distinct CDR3 sequences listed, approximately 51% were seen once. Sequenced input: blood. The receptors here all came from a man aged 55 to 70 in good health. Both conserved end residues are part of each CDR3. Fields, in order: CDR3 DNA, CDR3 protein, clone size, D gene, V gene, J gene. D genes are given only for firm matches. Some rows have no size entry. The others give once, few or many, or a class for an expanded clone.

CDR3 DNA: TGCAGTGCCCAGGGACTAGCGGGAGGAATCGAGCGAGAGACCCAGTACTTC; CDR3 protein: CSAQGLAGGIERETQYF; clone size: few; D gene: TRBD2; V gene: TRBV20-1; J gene: TRBJ2-5
CDR3 DNA: TGTGCCAGCGGACAGGGGGTGGAGGGCTACACCTTC; CDR3 protein: CASGQGVEGYTF; clone size: .; D gene: TRBD1; V gene: TRBV2; J gene: TRBJ1-2
CDR3 DNA: TGTGCCAGCAGTGAGGGGACAGGGGGCTACAATGAGCAGTTCTTC; CDR3 protein: CASSEGTGGYNEQFF; clone size: few; D gene: TRBD1; V gene: TRBV2; J gene: TRBJ2-1
CDR3 DNA: TGTGCCAGCACTCCGGACAGGGAACCCTACGAGCAGTACTTC; CDR3 protein: CASTPDREPYEQYF; clone size: .; D gene: TRBD1; V gene: TRBV25-1; J gene: TRBJ2-7
CDR3 DNA: TGCAGCGTTGAGCCCAGGCAGTACCAAGAGACCCAGTACTTC; CDR3 protein: CSVEPRQYQETQYF; clone size: once; D gene: .; V gene: TRBV29-1; J gene: TRBJ2-5
CDR3 DNA: TGCAGTGCTGGAGGCTGGGCGGTTGGCACAGATACGCAGTATTTT; CDR3 protein: CSAGGWAVGTDTQYF; clone size: .; D gene: .; V gene: TRBV20-1; J gene: TRBJ2-3
CDR3 DNA: TGCAGTGCTGGGTCCTACAATGAGCAGTACTTC; CDR3 protein: CSAGSYNEQYF; clone size: .; D gene: .; V gene: TRBV20-1; J gene: TRBJ2-7
CDR3 DNA: TGCAGCGTTGCGCGGGGGGGCCGCGATACGCAGTATTTT; CDR3 protein: CSVARGGRDTQYF; clone size: few; D gene: TRBD2; V gene: TRBV29-1; J gene: TRBJ2-3
CDR3 DNA: TGCAGCGCTGAGGGGGTTGTGGGCAATGAGCAGTTCTTC; CDR3 protein: CSAEGVVGNEQFF; clone size: once; D gene: .; V gene: TRBV29-1; J gene: TRBJ2-1
CDR3 DNA: TGCAGTGCTAGAGATGGGCGGTTACTAAACTATGGCTACACCTTC; CDR3 protein: CSARDGRLLNYGYTF; clone size: .; D gene: .; V gene: TRBV20-1; J gene: TRBJ1-2
CDR3 DNA: TGCGCCAGCAGCCAGGGGGGACTAGTAAACTACGAGCAGTACTTC; CDR3 protein: CASSQGGLVNYEQYF; clone size: .; D gene: TRBD2; V gene: TRBV4-1; J gene: TRBJ2-7
CDR3 DNA: TGCGCCAGCAGGCCAATCGCCCATGAGCAGTTCTTC; CDR3 protein: CASRPIAHEQFF; clone size: .; D gene: .; V gene: TRBV12-3/TRBV12-4; J gene: TRBJ2-1
CDR3 DNA: TGTGCCAGCAGCCAAGATGGGCTAGCGGGAGGCTACGAGCAGTACTTC; CDR3 protein: CASSQDGLAGGYEQYF; clone size: .; D gene: TRBD2; V gene: TRBV3-1; J gene: TRBJ2-7
CDR3 DNA: TGCGCCAGCAGGGTCCAGCGGGGTTACAATGAGCAGTTCTTC; CDR3 protein: CASRVQRGYNEQFF; clone size: .; D gene: TRBD2; V gene: TRBV5-1; J gene: TRBJ2-1
CDR3 DNA: TGCAGTGCTACCGACCAATGGGGGAGAGTATCCCTCCACTTT; CDR3 protein: CSATDQWGRVSLHF; clone size: .; D gene: .; V gene: TRBV20-1; J gene: TRBJ1-6
CDR3 DNA: TGTGCCAGCAGGAAAAGGACACCTACTCAAAAGAACTATGGCTACACCTTC; CDR3 protein: CASRKRTPTQKNYGYTF; clone size: .; D gene: .; V gene: TRBV6-1; J gene: TRBJ1-2
CDR3 DNA: TGCAGTGCTAGAACTACGATGAAGGGAGGAAATGAGCAGTTCTTC; CDR3 protein: CSARTTMKGGNEQFF; clone size: .; D gene: .; V gene: TRBV20-1; J gene: TRBJ2-1
CDR3 DNA: TGTGCCAGCAGTTCCCGTCCGCCGGGGGGCCGAGAGACCCAGTACTTC; CDR3 protein: CASSSRPPGGRETQYF; clone size: few; D gene: .; V gene: TRBV28; J gene: TRBJ2-5
CDR3 DNA: TGCAGTGCTAGAGGGCCATTGGGGCGGGAGGGCCGCGAGCAGTTCTTC; CDR3 protein: CSARGPLGREGREQFF; clone size: .; D gene: TRBD2; V gene: TRBV20-1; J gene: TRBJ2-1
CDR3 DNA: TGCGCCAGCAGCTCCTTGGCGAAAGAGACCCAGTACTTC; CDR3 protein: CASSSLAKETQYF; clone size: .; D gene: .; V gene: TRBV5-1; J gene: TRBJ2-5
CDR3 DNA: TGCAGTGTGGGGACAAGCTTTTCCTACGAGCAGTACTTC; CDR3 protein: CSVGTSFSYEQYF; clone size: few; D gene: .; V gene: TRBV20-1; J gene: TRBJ2-7
CDR3 DNA: TGTGCCAGCAGTTTCCGTGCAGGGGGAGACGAGCAGTACTTC; CDR3 protein: CASSFRAGGDEQYF; clone size: few; D gene: TRBD1; V gene: TRBV27; J gene: TRBJ2-7
CDR3 DNA: TGTGCCAGCAGAAAGACACCTAACGCCGGAAAACTGTTTTTT; CDR3 protein: CASRKTPNAGKLFF; clone size: .; D gene: .; V gene: TRBV12-3/TRBV12-4; J gene: TRBJ1-4
CDR3 DNA: TGTGCCATCAGTTGGACTAGCGGGGGGGTGACGAATGAGCAGTTCTTC; CDR3 protein: CAISWTSGGVTNEQFF; clone size: .; D gene: TRBD2; V gene: TRBV10-3; J gene: TRBJ2-1
CDR3 DNA: TGTGCCATCAGCGAGCGGGAAACAGAGACCCAGTACTTC; CDR3 protein: CAISERETETQYF; clone size: .; D gene: TRBD2; V gene: TRBV10-3; J gene: TRBJ2-5
CDR3 DNA: TGCAGCGGCCATGACAGGGGGACGAAGTACTTC; CDR3 protein: CSGHDRGTKYF; clone size: once; D gene: TRBD1; V gene: TRBV29-1; J gene: TRBJ2-5
CDR3 DNA: TGTGCCAGCTCACCAGGGGGAACGGGTCAGGAGGAGCAGTACTTC; CDR3 protein: CASSPGGTGQEEQYF; clone size: .; D gene: .; V gene: TRBV18; J gene: TRBJ2-7
CDR3 DNA: TGTGCCAGCATCCAACTAGCGGGGGGCGACAATGAGCAGTTCTTC; CDR3 protein: CASIQLAGGDNEQFF; clone size: .; D gene: TRBD2; V gene: TRBV28; J gene: TRBJ2-1
CDR3 DNA: TGCAGTGCCCAGCTCAGTAGCGGCATCGGCGAGCAGTACTTC; CDR3 protein: CSAQLSSGIGEQYF; clone size: once; D gene: .; V gene: TRBV20-1; J gene: TRBJ2-7
CDR3 DNA: TGTGCCAGCAGCTTAGAGGGGGAAGGGTCCCCCTACGAGCAGTACTTC; CDR3 protein: CASSLEGEGSPYEQYF; clone size: .; D gene: .; V gene: TRBV7-9; J gene: TRBJ2-7